This entry lists 28 T cell receptor beta chains sequenced from one sample in a study of blood T cell repertoires in COVID-19. Only in-frame clones appear in the TCRdb table, and some are missing; sequencing was by immunoSEQ multiplex PCR. The table shows under 350,000 clones, with around 90% occurring only once. The source material was PBMCs or T cells enriched from blood (not recorded which). Every receptor here comes from a man in his 60s who had recovered from COVID-19.

The gene calls are TRBV6-6 and TRBJ1-2; TRBD1 might be the D (6 bases). The germline gives CDR1 MNHNY, CDR2 SVGAGI (reference sequence). The CDR3 has 14 residues. V was pared by 4 bases and J by 4 bases, with 13 bases between. As DNA, the CDR3 is TGTGCCAGCAGTTCCGACAGGCACGGCTATGGCTACACCTTC. This codes for CASSSDRHGYGYTF.

About this clone itself: The same CDR3 can be traced to other DNA sequences in this sample. The chain combines TRBV6-5 with TRBJ2-4; TRBD1 is a possible D gene (8 bases). The CDR3 length is 14 residues. Germline V gene data show CDR1 as MNHEY and CDR2 as SVGAGI. Deletions cut 5 bases from V and 7 bases from J, with 15 bases between. The DNA for the CDR3 is TGTGCCAGCAGTAGCGGGACAGGCGGGAACATTCAGTACTTC. Its translation is CASSSGTGGNIQYF.

This clone was found once. The chain uses TRBV29-1 and TRBJ2-1, with a possible D match to TRBD1 (5 bases). V was pared by 8 bases and J by 6 bases, with 11 bases between. CDR1 SQVTM and CDR2 ANQGSEA come from the germline V gene. The CDR3 consists of 11 residues. The CDR3 reads CSSTQGNEQFF. The CDR3 DNA is TGCAGCTCAACTCAGGGCAATGAGCAGTTCTTC.

This clone was detected once. The chain uses TRBV12-5 and TRBJ2-4; D not certain. Germline V lookup: CDR1 LGHNT, CDR2 FRNRAP. With 1 base removed from V and 4 bases from J, the gap between germline ends came to 14 bases. CDR3 length: 16 residues. The CDR3 bases are TGTGCTAGTGGTTTGGGTACTATAGCCCAAAAAAACATTCAGTACTTC. This codes for CASGLGTIAQKNIQYF. The complete variable domain, with remaining parts taken from reference TRBV12-5 and TRBJ2-4, reads DARVTQTPRHKVTEMGQEVTMRCQPILGHNTVFWYRQTMMQGLELLAYFRNRAPLDDSGMPKDRFSAEMPDATLATLKIQPSEPRDSAVYFCASGLGTIAQKNIQYFGAGTRLSVL.

V and J are TRBV19 and TRBJ1-1, with D possibly TRBD1 on 5 matching bases. From germline, CDR1 is LNHDA and CDR2 SQIVND (reference sequence). Trimming removed 7 bases from V and 0 bases from J, with 12 bases in between. The CDR3 covers 14 residues. CDR3 region: CASTHRKMNTEAFF. CDR3 bases: TGTGCCAGTACTCACAGGAAAATGAACACTGAAGCTTTCTTT.

The chain has TRBV5-1 and TRBJ1-1; D gene uncertain. The CDR3 has 13 residues. V lost 0 bases and J 0 bases, leaving 3 bases between the germline ends. Germline V gene data show CDR1 as SGHRS and CDR2 as YFSETQ. The CDR3, as DNA: TGCGCCAGCAGCTTGGGAGTGAACACTGAAGCTTTCTTT. Its protein product is CASSLGVNTEAFF.

The J gene is TRBJ2-4, the V gene TRBV5-1; 14 bases are shared with TRBD2. Germline V gene data show CDR1 as SGHRS and CDR2 as YFSETQ. The V gene end was trimmed by 5 bases and the J gene end by 0 bases; junction bases not matched to a gene: 7. The CDR3 extends over 18 amino acids. CDR3 amino acids: CASSFGTSGSIAKNIQYF. CDR3 DNA sequence: TGCGCCAGCAGTTTCGGGACTAGCGGGAGTATAGCCAAAAACATTCAGTACTTC.

The chain has TRBV20-1 and TRBJ2-3; no firm D call. The V gene lost 3 bases and the J gene lost 1 base, with 14 bases spanning the gap. Germline V gene sequence: CDR1 DFQATT, CDR2 SNEGSKA (reference sequence). The CDR3 consists of 15 residues. CDR3 in DNA: TGCAGTGCTAGTTACCCGGGTCGGGGCACAGATACGCAGTATTTT. Residues: CSASYPGRGTDTQYF.

This chain connects TRBV11-2 to TRBJ1-5; TRBD1 might be the D (5 bases). CDR1 and CDR2 (germline): SGHAT, FQNNGV. Trimming stripped 5 bases from V and 9 bases from J, with 14 bases between. The CDR3 has 13 amino acids. CDR3 protein: CASSPGGVGPQHF. CDR3 DNA sequence: TGTGCCAGCAGCCCCGGGGGGGTAGGGCCCCAGCATTTT.

The chain employs TRBV19 and TRBJ1-1; D remains unclear. The CDR3 extends over 14 amino acids. Germline V gene lookup returns CDR1 LNHDA and CDR2 SQIVND (reference sequence). The ends were cut back, 6 bases at V and 6 bases at J, with 17 bases in the middle. CDR3 nucleotide sequence: TGTGCCAGTAGCCCGGGGTATCCAGCGGCTGAAGCTTTCTTT. The encoded protein is CASSPGYPAAEAFF.

The rearrangement uses TRBV12-3 or TRBV12-4 and TRBJ2-7; no clear D. CDR3 size: 13 residues. The V gene lost 2 bases and the J gene lost 2 bases, with 7 bases spanning the gap. The CDR3: CASSLQSPYEQYF. DNA of the CDR3: TGTGCCAGCAGTTTACAGTCTCCCTACGAGCAGTACTTC.

The V gene is TRBV7-9, the J gene TRBJ2-3; 8 bases line up with TRBD2. The CDR3 sequence is 16 residues long. The V gene's germline CDR1 is SEHNR and CDR2 FQNEAQ (reference sequence). V was pared by 1 base and J by 5 bases, with 8 bases of the junction left unmatched. The CDR3 DNA sequence: TGTGCCAGCAGCTTAGGACCGGGACTAGAGAGAGATACGCAGTATTTT. Encoded protein: CASSLGPGLERDTQYF.

The chain combines TRBV5-1 with TRBJ2-2, with 8 bases lining up with TRBD2. Per germline, CDR1 SGHRS and CDR2 YFSETQ. This CDR3 spans 14 amino acids. With 4 bases clipped from V and 4 bases from J, the junction kept 3 bases outside the gene matches. CDR3 sequence (DNA): TGCGCCAGCAGCCGGGAGGGGAGCACCGGGGAGCTGTTTTTT. As protein: CASSREGSTGELFF. Full variable domain (outside the CDR3, taken from reference TRBV5-1 and TRBJ2-2): KAGVTQTPRYLIKTRGQQVTLSCSPISGHRSVSWYQQTPGQGLQFLFEYFSETQRNKGNFPGRFSGRQFSNSRSEMNVSTLELGDSALYLCASSREGSTGELFFGEGSRLTVL.

The J gene is TRBJ2-4, the V gene TRBV3-1 (or the pseudogene TRBV3-2), with D uncertain. The CDR3 runs to 19 residues. Germline V gene sequence: CDR1 LGHDT, CDR2 YNNKEL (reference sequence). Trimming shortened V by 0 bases and J by 0 bases, and 18 bases separated the two germline ends. The CDR3 DNA reads TGTGCCAGCAGCCAAGATCGCCCTATTAGCAGAGTAGCCAAAAACATTCAGTACTTC. Amino acids: CASSQDRPISRVAKNIQYF.

This rearrangement joins TRBV5-4 to TRBJ2-2; 7 positions agree with TRBD1. CDR1 and CDR2 from the germline V gene are SGHNT and YYREEE (reference sequence). Trimming removed 4 bases from V and 5 bases from J; junction bases left unmatched: 11. The CDR3 covers 16 residues. CDR3 loop: CASSNLQGRMTGELFF. The CDR3 DNA sequence: TGTGCCAGCAGCAATTTACAGGGGCGTATGACCGGGGAGCTGTTTTTT.

The gene calls are TRBV7-2 and TRBJ2-7, with a tentative D call TRBD1 (5 bases). V was cut by 1 base and J by 7 bases, with 11 bases left in between. Per germline, CDR1 SGHTA and CDR2 FQGNSA. There are 13 residues in the CDR3. The DNA of the CDR3 is TGTGCCAGCAGCTTAGACAGGTTGGGGGAGCAGTACTTC. Translation: CASSLDRLGEQYF. The full variable domain, in which reference TRBV7-2 and TRBJ2-7 provide the parts outside the CDR3, is GAGVSQSPSNKVTEKGKDVELRCDPISGHTALYWYRQSLGQGLEFLIYFQGNSAPDKSGLPSDRFSAERTGGSVSTLTIQRTQQEDSAVYLCASSLDRLGEQYFGPGTRLTVT.

The genes are TRBV28 and TRBJ1-2, with D uncertain. The CDR3 contains 9 residues. Germline V gene lookup returns CDR1 MDHEN and CDR2 SYDVKM. Deletions cut 6 bases from V and 8 bases from J, with 4 bases between. CDR3 in DNA: TGTGCCAGCAGCCCAGGCTACACCTTC. It yields the protein CASSPGYTF.

This clone was recorded once. This chain connects TRBV6-5 to TRBJ1-4; 7 bases align to TRBD1. V dropped 6 bases and J dropped 3; count of bases not matched to a gene: 7. Germline V CDR1 and CDR2: MNHEY, SVGAGI. CDR3 size: 15 residues. This CDR3 reads CASRRDSRSNEKLFF. The CDR3 DNA follows: TGTGCCAGCAGGAGGGACAGTCGGTCTAATGAAAAACTGTTTTTT.

The genes are TRBV11-3 and TRBJ2-1, with TRBD2 matching over 7 bases. V was clipped by 5 bases and J by 5 bases; unmatched bases: 9. The CDR3 is 15 residues long. Germline CDR1 SGHNT, CDR2 YENEEA. CDR3 sequence reads: CASSPLVRGDNEQFF. The CDR3, as DNA: TGTGCCAGCAGCCCTCTGGTTCGGGGGGACAATGAGCAGTTCTTC.

CDR3 bases: TGTGCCAGCAGTTACTCTGGTGGGAGGCTCTACAATGAGCAGTTCTTC. Amino acids: CASSYSGGRLYNEQFF. V usage is TRBV6-2 or TRBV6-3 and J usage is TRBJ2-1, with D perhaps matching TRBD2 (6 bases). The CDR3 runs to 16 residues. Trimming removed 0 bases from V and 3 bases from J, with 12 bases in between. Germline-derived CDR1 and CDR2 are MNHEY and SVGEGT.

This chain connects TRBV3-1 (or the pseudogene TRBV3-2) to TRBJ2-1, with 11 bases aligning to TRBD2. V was pared by 4 bases and J by 6 bases, with 5 bases of the junction left unmatched. The CDR3 covers 15 residues. The germline gives CDR1 LGHDT, CDR2 YNNKEL (reference sequence). The CDR3, as DNA: TGTGCCAGCAGCCCAACTAGCGGGGGCCTCAATGAGCAGTTCTTC. It translates to CASSPTSGGLNEQFF.

The chain uses TRBV7-3 and TRBJ2-1; 8 positions match TRBD2. CDR1 and CDR2 from the germline V gene are SGHTA and FQGTGA. V lost 2 bases and J lost 7; bases outside the gene matches: 4. CDR3 length equals 14 residues. The CDR3, as DNA: TGTGCCAGCAGCTTAGGCGGGGGGTGGAATGAGCAGTTCTTC. This translates into CASSLGGGWNEQFF.

The V call is TRBV29-1, the J call TRBJ1-2; D possibly corresponds to TRBD1 (6 bases). The V end was cut by 8 bases, the J end by 7 bases, with 20 bases between. The V gene's germline CDR1 is SQVTM and CDR2 ANQGSEA. This CDR3 contains 13 residues. The CDR3 sequence: CSLSRGGSSGYTF. CDR3 DNA: TGCAGCCTCAGTCGGGGGGGCTCTTCTGGCTACACCTTC. Variable domain in full (rest from reference TRBV29-1 and TRBJ1-2): SAVISQKPSRDICQRGTSLTIQCQVDSQVTMMFWYRQQPGQSLTLIATANQGSEATYESGFVIDKFPISRPNLTFSTLTVSNMSPEDSSIYLCSLSRGGSSGYTFGSGTRLTVV.

The V call is TRBV14, the J call TRBJ2-7; 10 nucleotides match TRBD1. CDR3 length: 14 amino acids. Looked up from germline, CDR1 is SGHDN and CDR2 is FVKESK. V dropped 6 bases and J dropped 1; count of bases not matched to a gene: 3. The chain's CDR3 is CASRRTGGSYEQYF. The CDR3 nucleotides read TGTGCCAGCAGACGGACAGGGGGATCCTACGAGCAGTACTTC.

The count of this clone is one. The V and J genes are TRBV7-2 and TRBJ2-7; possibly TRBD2 for D (7 bases). The V end was cut by 5 bases, the J end by 4 bases, with 27 bases between. The CDR3 is 18 amino acids. Germline loops: CDR1 SGHTA, CDR2 FQGNSA. CDR3 in amino acids: CASSVGVFWGGLLYEQYF. CDR3 sequence (DNA): TGTGCCAGCAGCGTAGGGGTTTTTTGGGGGGGCCTTTTGTACGAGCAGTACTTC. The whole variable domain, remainder taken from reference TRBV7-2 and TRBJ2-7, is GAGVSQSPSNKVTEKGKDVELRCDPISGHTALYWYRQSLGQGLEFLIYFQGNSAPDKSGLPSDRFSAERTGGSVSTLTIQRTQQEDSAVYLCASSVGVFWGGLLYEQYFGPGTRLTVT.

The rearrangement joins TRBV4-1 to TRBJ2-2; TRBD2 agrees at 8 bases. Germline trimming cut 0 bases from V and 8 bases from J; bases unmatched to any gene: 5. Germline-derived CDR1 and CDR2 are MGHRA and YSYEKL. The CDR3 is 15 amino acids. CDR3 sequence (DNA): TGCGCCAGCAGCCAAGAAGGGCGGGAGGTGGGGGAGCTGTTTTTT. Protein sequence: CASSQEGREVGELFF.

The chain joins TRBV7-9 to TRBJ1-2, with TRBD1 matching over 10 bases. Losses at the gene ends were 5 bases for V and 8 bases for J; bases not matched to a gene: 8. The CDR3 is 14 residues long. The germline CDR1 and CDR2 sequences are SEHNR and FQNEAQ (reference sequence). CDR3: CASSPGTGVSGYTF. The CDR3 DNA follows: TGTGCCAGCAGCCCCGGGACAGGGGTTTCCGGCTACACCTTC.

In DNA, the CDR3 is TGTGCCAGCAGCGACACAGGGTTGTACACTGAAGCTTTCTTT. It encodes CASSDTGLYTEAFF. The rearrangement joins TRBV5-4 to TRBJ1-1, with a possible D match to TRBD1 (6 bases). Germline V gene sequence: CDR1 SGHNT, CDR2 YYREEE (reference sequence). Trimming took 4 bases from V and 3 from J, leaving 13 bases between them. The CDR3 loop spans 14 amino acids. Variable domain in full (rest from reference TRBV5-4 and TRBJ1-1): ETGVTQSPTHLIKTRGQQVTLRCSSQSGHNTVSWYQQALGQGPQFIFQYYREEENGRGNFPPRFSGLQFPNYSSELNVNALELDDSALYLCASSDTGLYTEAFFGQGTRLTVV.